This TCR beta chain appears in the sequencing data of a study of blood T cells in healthy people across ages (dated by TCRdb to about 2015). Study-wide context: In model experiments, template switching captured roughly one uniquely barcoded TCR beta cDNA molecule for every two T cells. To track age-related changes in TCR beta repertoire diversity, the study relied on deep sequencing normalized with unique cDNA molecular identifiers. Donors were grouped into four age groups: young (average approximately 15 years), middle-aged (39), aged (approximately 58) and long-lived (about 90). Using the same blood draw, the study looked at two additional independent replicas of 1 million unique cDNA reads for two donors, one aged 18 to 29 and the other aged 80 or older. Study-wide conclusions, independent of this receptor: Compared with the aged group, more naive CD4+ T cells, fewer expanded clones and increased TCR diversity were shown by the long-lived group, suggesting age selection. Donor CMV infection status was unknown, potentially confounding age-related changes in expanded clonotypes. Observed TCR beta diversity per million T cells fell roughly linearly with age, and a significant reduction was already apparent by age around 39. Since profiling was done on bulk unsorted PBMCs, naive and antigen-experienced compartments could not be conclusively compared. Estimates of total diversity based on one million sequenced T cells were regarded as lower bounds and as underestimates. Observed TCR beta diversity correlated strongly with the percentage of naive T cells measured by flow cytometry.

Donors were 30 to 45 systemically healthy Caucasian individuals from Russia aged roughly 6 to 90 years. About 10 milliliters of peripheral blood were drawn from each donor into EDTA-treated Vacutainer tubes. PBMCs were isolated by Ficoll-Paque density-gradient centrifugation, with at least 6 million obtained per sample. Trizol reagent was used to extract total RNA from the PBMCs, yielding at least 6 micrograms per sample. The percentages of naive CD45RAhigh/CD27high T cells were determined by flow cytometry on a PBMC aliquot from every donor. The method behind the library was 5' RACE. The data were produced on an Illumina HiSeq 2500. A second PCR of about 6 to 11 cycles was run with a J-beta primer mix and a sample-barcoded 5' primer. Each TCR beta cDNA molecule received a unique molecular identifier from a template-switch 5' adaptor carrying 12 random nucleotides. At least 2.5 million CDR3-containing paired-end reads were obtained from each sample. The Mint cDNA synthesis kit, primed by a TRBC-specific oligonucleotide, was used to synthesize first-strand cDNA from all RNA. All cDNA was treated with uracil-DNA glycosylase and then went through a first 18-cycle PCR with the universal primers M1SS and BC2_uni_R. On the authors' methods: Normalization of each sample was performed by random selection of 1 million high-quality reads, each carrying a distinct molecular identifier. Reads with shared molecular identifiers were discarded instead of being binned into consensus sequences. MiTCR, run with a Q25 quality threshold and the strictest error-elimination algorithm, handled CDR3 identification, clonotype clustering and error correction. A nonparametric unseen species model with Euler transformation was used to estimate lower-bound total TCR beta diversity. The raw public data were reprocessed by TCRdb itself: fastp quality trimming at Q25, MiXCR clonotype calling, in-frame beta chains only. Rows matching on CDR3 protein sequence are summarized as one entry with the most common DNA and genes. These V and J calls derive from TCRdb rather than the authors' analysis. Here the sample has more than 1,000,000 distinct CDR3 sequences; under 30% occur a single time. The ten largest clones take up around 0.7% of the sample.

V and J are truncated by 1 base and 1 base respectively, leaving an intervening sequence of 15 bases. For CDR1 and CDR2, the germline V gene (reference sequence) lists DFQATT and SNEGSKA. From the cysteine through the phenylalanine, the CDR3 covers 16 amino acids. Only the CDR3 DNA stays, 48 bases, in frame from base 1. In regard to this clonotype: The antigen this receptor binds is unknown. One base away there is no much larger clone; base qualities are not given.

These data also formed part of another study, on T cells of mothers and their children. The second source states: Nine systemically healthy Caucasian individuals served as donors, namely three mothers together with their six children. cDNA synthesis consumed the entire amount of extracted RNA, loaded at around 1.5 ug RNA in each 15 ul reaction. In the second PCR, sample barcodes and 2-4 random nucleotides were introduced via the M1S primer. Over 9 million TCR beta CDR3 reads were obtained for each mother, and 3 million to 3.5 million reads were obtained for each child. TCR recombination output is similarly shaped by thymic selection in related and unrelated pairs, with a minor effect exerted by inherited differences. Related mother-child pairs always showed normalized repertoire overlap that was slightly higher than in unrelated mother-child pairs, though the difference was never significant. No persistent microchimeric T cell clones were detected, at a sensitivity of roughly 100 clones per million clonotypes. The study used deep NGS to compare TCR beta repertoires of mothers and children, seeking features distinguishing related mother-child pairs from unrelated individuals. The mean age was about 37 +/- 4 years for the mothers and about 10 +/- 4 years for the children. Libraries were sequenced on Illumina HiSeq 2000 with 100+100 nt paired-end reads after adapter ligation with NEBNext reagents. To prevent cross-contamination, the mother and child libraries were prepared a month apart and were sequenced in separate runs. For each donor, somewhere between roughly 500,000 and 2,300,000 distinct TCR beta clonotypes were identified. Naive TCR beta clonotypes were estimated from low-frequency clonotypes matched to each donor's FACS-determined naive share, without sorting.

Sequenced: blood. The receptor's source is a girl aged 2-9 years in good health. The rearranged chain carries TRBV20-1 and TRBJ2-3; no D gene is confidently identified. In nucleotide form, the sequence is TGCAGTGCTAGAGCCCACGAGACTGACGGCACAGATACGCAGTATTTT. Translated, it reads CSARAHETDGTDTQYF.